This T cell receptor (beta chain) was recorded in a study of naive and memory T cell subsets. Study-level findings and limits: RNA-based TCR counts may shift with T cell activation and differentiation. Over 85% of naive TCR sequences appeared only once, unlike memory subsets.

This clonotype was picked up a small number of times. Its specificity is not known. An equimolar mix of two oligonucleotides served as the beta constant-region primer for TRBC1 and TRBC2. Each CDR3 protein gets one entry after TCRdb re-called the UMI-ligation and nested PCR reads with MiXCR. Of approximately 82,000 distinct CDR3 sequences in the sample, roughly 7.3% are singletons; the top ten hold over 1.5%. The TCR sequence derives from a human donor in good health. The sample comprised central memory CD4+ T cells from blood.

CDR3 protein: CASSEAGVGPQHF. The CDR3 DNA is TGTGCCAGCAGTGAGGCAGGGGTGGGGCCCCAGCATTTT. The genes are TRBV2 and TRBJ1-5, with D tentatively TRBD1 (6 bases). The CDR3 extends over 13 amino acids. The V end lost 3 bases, the J end lost 9 bases, and 12 bases lay between the germline ends. CDR1 is SNHLY and CDR2 is FYNNEI in the germline V gene.